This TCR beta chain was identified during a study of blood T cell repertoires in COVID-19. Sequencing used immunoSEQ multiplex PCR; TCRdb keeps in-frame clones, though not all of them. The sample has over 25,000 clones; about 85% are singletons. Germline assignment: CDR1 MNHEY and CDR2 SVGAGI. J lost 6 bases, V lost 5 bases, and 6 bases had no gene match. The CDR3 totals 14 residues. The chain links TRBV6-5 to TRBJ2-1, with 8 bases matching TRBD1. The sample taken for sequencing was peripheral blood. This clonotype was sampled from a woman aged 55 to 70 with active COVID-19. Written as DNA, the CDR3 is TGTGCCAGCAGTCCTCGGACAGGGACCAATGAGCAGTTCTTC. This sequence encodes CASSPRTGTNEQFF.